These T cell receptor beta chains were read from a single sample in a study of cytomegalovirus exposure and HLA in healthy donors. Sequencing used immunoSEQ multiplex PCR; TCRdb keeps in-frame clones, though not all of them. The sample yields roughly 240,000 clones, about 81% seen once. The source material was PBMCs. All receptors derive from a woman aged 40 to 55 in good health and CMV-seropositive. CDR3s include the opening cysteine and the closing phenylalanine or tryptophan. The order of the fields is D gene, V gene, J gene, CDR3 protein. D genes are given only for firm matches.

TRBD1	TRBV6-5	TRBJ2-4	CASSPGGYKNIQYF
.	TRBV6-5	TRBJ2-7	CASRSTGIGAYEQYF
.	TRBV30	TRBJ1-2	CAWSVRWGDLGYTF
.	TRBV27	TRBJ1-2	CASSVGWGRNYGYTF
.	TRBV30	TRBJ1-1	CAWGTQGANTEAFF
TRBD1	TRBV25-1	TRBJ1-5	CASSDGQGAGQPQHF
.	TRBV27	TRBJ1-1	CASSWGLSSEAFF
TRBD2	TRBV4-3	TRBJ2-1	CASSQGTSSSSYNEQFF
TRBD2	TRBV10-1	TRBJ2-5	CASSPAGAWETQYF
TRBD1	TRBV2	TRBJ1-2	CASSEQGAYGYTF
TRBD2	TRBV27	TRBJ2-1	CASSLSTSGSYNEQFF
TRBD2	TRBV6-1	TRBJ2-7	CASSEDGRGEQYF
.	TRBV5-4	TRBJ1-1	CASSFTGTPEAFF
.	TRBV19	TRBJ1-1	CASSIRPKSYGDTEAFF
.	TRBV6-9	TRBJ1-5	CASFSYSNQPQHF
.	TRBV10-2	TRBJ1-2	CASSQWEGGGYGYTF
.	TRBV25-1	TRBJ2-2	CASSESGNPGGELFF
TRBD2	TRBV7-8	TRBJ2-1	CASSLLAGVGNEQFF
TRBD2	TRBV18	TRBJ2-7	CASSPSQGGGYEQYF
TRBD1	TRBV6-5	TRBJ1-5	CASSYSAGGIDQPQHF
.	TRBV9	TRBJ1-2	CASSVATGREGYTF
TRBD2	TRBV9	TRBJ2-1	CASSASSDGTSFDEQFF
.	TRBV7-6	TRBJ2-5	CASSLAGAWETQYF
TRBD1	TRBV6-5	TRBJ1-2	CASSYRTGTVRGYTF
.	TRBV12-2	TRBJ2-1	CASRLARGNGDNEQFF
.	TRBV11-2	TRBJ2-7	CASRRTGYEQYF
TRBD1	TRBV7-9	TRBJ1-2	CASSLIQGSRRSGYTF
TRBD1	TRBV5-4	TRBJ1-2	CASSLTGTENYGYTF
TRBD1	TRBV5-6	TRBJ2-1	CASSLFDRGVGEQFF
TRBD2	TRBV29-1	TRBJ2-3	CSVEPTSGREDTQYF
.	TRBV7-2	TRBJ1-5	CASSLRLRGQPQHF
TRBD1	TRBV10-3	TRBJ2-5	CAISPGQTEETQYF
.	TRBV15	TRBJ2-2	CATSKVTWLARPPGELFF
.	TRBV7-2	TRBJ2-1	CASSLDGRVYNEQFF
TRBD2	TRBV5-4	TRBJ2-3	CASSLTSGGTDTQYF
TRBD1	TRBV7-2	TRBJ1-1	CASSFQGGSGTEAFF
TRBD2	TRBV19	TRBJ2-2	CASSIGLAEITGELFF